This TCR beta chain was sequenced for a study of cytomegalovirus exposure and HLA in healthy donors. The study's findings and limits: 15,000 to 20,000 TCR beta sequences were associated with HLA alleles at 0.05 false discovery rate in a later analysis.

This clone was seen once. The antigen is not known. No record was made of this donor's CMV serostatus. V was clipped by 7 bases and J by 2 bases; unmatched bases: 8. The CDR3 totals 14 residues. Germline loops: CDR1 SEHNR, CDR2 FQNEAQ (reference sequence). The PCR used 60 Vbeta and 13 Jbeta primers. Libraries were prepared by immunoSEQ multiplex PCR; TCRdb keeps only in-frame clonotypes and omits some of them. The sample shows about 160,000 clones, around 79% of them seen only once. This receptor was taken from a human donor in good health. The chain carries TRBV7-9 and TRBJ2-7, with 7 bases that match TRBD1. Sequenced material: PBMCs. CDR3 in DNA: TGTGCCAGCACCGCGACAGGGTTAACCTACGAGCAGTACTTC. Its protein product is CASTATGLTYEQYF. Drawing the rest from reference TRBV7-9 and TRBJ2-7, the complete variable domain is DTGVSQNPRHKITKRGQNVTFRCDPISEHNRLYWYRQTLGQGPEFLTYFQNEAQLEKSRLLSDRFSAERPKGSFSTLEIQRTEQGDSAMYLCASTATGLTYEQYFGPGTRLTVT.